A single count supports the clone carrying this T cell receptor (beta chain). What it binds is unknown. This entry comes from a study of T cell responses to AZD1222 COVID-19 vaccine. Whole-study findings and limits: No repertoire was sampled before or during the peak T cell response, only after it. Unmutated variant regions are reportedly the target of nearly half of TCRs that are spike-specific. There were vaccine-associated CD4 TCRs across spike, dominant at 160-218 and 743-854.

The CDR3 has 13 residues. Germline V lookup: CDR1 SGHNT, CDR2 YENEEA. Trimming took 4 bases from V and 8 from J, leaving 12 bases between them. Clones were read by immunoSEQ multiplex PCR, and TCRdb kept only the in-frame ones, dropping some. This sample yields 150,000 or so clones, of which 82% are seen a single time; over 4% belongs to the top ten. The receptor's source is an adult in good health. The sample here was peripheral blood, taken on day 0 of MenACWY control vaccination. The V gene is TRBV11-3, the J gene TRBJ2-1; D is undetermined. The CDR3 nucleotides are TGTGCCAGCAGCTCTCACCGACTGGATGAGCAGTTCTTC. Its translation: CASSSHRLDEQFF.